This T cell receptor (beta chain) was sequenced in a study of blood T cell repertoires in COVID-19. The wider study: From T cells, B-cell-depleted T cells, or PBMCs came the material, which was cDNA or gDNA.

Seattle cases were enrolled at active infection and followed longitudinally. TCRdb's copy holds only in-frame clones and misses some; the assay was immunoSEQ multiplex PCR. The sample holds 75,000 to 95,000 clones, less than 85% seen once. V gave up 3 bases and J gave up 5 bases; unmatched junction bases: 1. This CDR3 is built from 14 residues. CDR1 and CDR2 (germline): MNHEY, SMNVEV (reference sequence). The chain couples TRBV27 to TRBJ2-2; 9 bases line up with TRBD2. The TCR originated in a man in his 70s with COVID-19, enrolled during active disease. The sequencing sample was made of peripheral blood. DNA for the CDR3: TGTGCCAGCAGTTTCCTAGCGGGAACCGGGGAGCTGTTTTTT. Translation: CASSFLAGTGELFF.